The 26 T cell receptor beta chains below were found in one sample sequenced in a study of Tregs in tolerant kidney transplant recipients. Which antigens these TCRs recognize remains unknown. Assay used: immunoSEQ multiplex PCR; TCRdb lists only in-frame clones, some missing. The sample includes about 15,000 clones, around 53% of them seen just once. After about 6 days with irradiated graft donor PBMCs, CFSE-labeled recipient PBMCs were FACS-sorted. Sample: CD4+ T cells from blood cultured with allogeneic cells, taken before the transplant. Receptors were obtained from a human patient who received a combined kidney and bone marrow transplant.

This clone is categorized as medium-sized. Distinct nucleotide sequences in the sample also encode this CDR3. The chain has TRBV7-2 and TRBJ1-1, with TRBD1 identical over 7 bases. V shed 2 bases, J shed 4 bases, and the junction held 7 bases outside the gene matches. The V gene's germline CDR1 is SGHTA and CDR2 FQGNSA. The CDR3 has 15 residues. The CDR3 coding sequence is TGTGCCAGCAGCTTAATTAACAGGGGTGTCACTGAAGCTTTCTTT. This translates into CASSLINRGVTEAFF.

The V call is TRBV5-6, the J call TRBJ2-2, with TRBD2 matching 9 bases. The length of the CDR3 is 16 residues. V dropped 2 bases and J dropped 1; count of bases not matched to a gene: 3. Germline V gene lookup returns CDR1 SGHDT and CDR2 YYEEEE. In DNA, the CDR3 is TGTGCCAGCAGCTTCCAACTAGCGGGGAACACCGGGGAGCTGTTTTTT. Protein: CASSFQLAGNTGELFF.

The rearrangement joins TRBV18 to TRBJ1-1; D remains unclear. V shed 0 bases and J shed 0 bases, with 14 bases lying between them. Germline CDR1 KGHSH, CDR2 LQKENI. CDR3 length: 17 residues. CDR3 DNA sequence: TGTGCCAGCTCACCACCGTGGGCCACGGGGATGAACACTGAAGCTTTCTTT. It translates to CASSPPWATGMNTEAFF.

A note on this clone: The germline gene is not matched at one end of the junction; a read error may be the cause. This chain joins TRBV7-2 and TRBJ2-7; 12 bases agree with TRBD2. The CDR3 is 15 residues long. Germline-derived CDR1 and CDR2 are SGHTA and FQGNSA. The CDR3 nucleotides read TGTGCCAGCAGACAGACTAGCGGGAGCGCCTACGAGCAGTGCTTC. Translated, it gives CASRQTSGSAYEQCF.

In its sample, this clone was seen a few times. V and J are TRBV13 and TRBJ2-5; 11 bases fit TRBD1. The V gene's germline CDR1 is PRHDT and CDR2 FYEKMQ (reference sequence). With 5 bases clipped from V and 4 bases from J, the junction kept 12 bases outside the gene matches. The CDR3 consists of 17 residues. CDR3 sequence reads: CASSRLRTGGTGETQYF. CDR3 coding DNA: TGTGCCAGCAGCCGCCTTAGGACAGGGGGCACGGGAGAGACCCAGTACTTC.

This clone was found a few times. The junction differs from germline at one of its ends, possibly a read error. V is TRBV4-1 and J is TRBJ2-5, with 11 bases aligning to TRBD1. This CDR3 is 14 amino acids long. From germline, CDR1 is MGHRA and CDR2 YSYEKL. The CDR3 DNA follows: TGCGCCACCAGCGGACAGGGGGCAGCGGAGACCCAGTACTTC. Protein product: CATSGQGAAETQYF.

This clone has only a few counts. This sequence joins TRBV11-2 and TRBJ2-7; TRBD1 agrees at 7 bases. Trimming removed 6 bases from V and 3 bases from J; junction bases left unmatched: 11. Germline loops: CDR1 SGHAT, CDR2 FQNNGV. This CDR3 has 15 residues. CDR3 nucleotide sequence: TGTGCCAGCAGTTTATCGTCCGGGACAGTCTACGAGCAGTACTTC. Amino acid sequence: CASSLSSGTVYEQYF. The full variable domain, rest sourced from reference TRBV11-2 and TRBJ2-7, is EAGVAQSPRYKIIEKRQSVAFWCNPISGHATLYWYQQILGQGPKLLIQFQNNGVVDDSQLPKDRFSAERLKGVDSTLKIQPAKLEDSAVYLCASSLSSGTVYEQYFGPGTRLTVT.

This clone appeared a few times. The V call is TRBV5-1, the J call TRBJ2-3, with TRBD2 matching over 10 bases. This CDR3 is 16 amino acids long. Germline-derived CDR1 and CDR2 are SGHRS and YFSETQ. Trimming cost V 1 base and J 0 bases; bases outside gene matches: 2. As DNA, the CDR3 is TGCGCCAGCAGCTTGACTAGCGGGGTTAGCACAGATACGCAGTATTTT. Translating gives CASSLTSGVSTDTQYF.

The CDR3 sequence: CASSALVGGLGEKLFF. CDR3 DNA: TGTGCCAGCAGCGCATTAGTGGGGGGTTTGGGTGAAAAACTGTTTTTT. The J gene is TRBJ1-4, the V gene TRBV7-2, with a tentative D call TRBD1 (5 bases). CDR3 size: 16 residues. V was clipped by 5 bases and J by 7 bases, with 20 bases between them. The V gene's germline CDR1 is SGHTA and CDR2 FQGNSA.

This clone is medium-sized within its sample. This CDR3 is also generated by other DNA sequences in the sample. The chain links TRBV10-1 to TRBJ1-6; D might be TRBD1 (5 bases). Germline V gene sequence: CDR1 WNHNN, CDR2 SYGVQD (reference sequence). The V end lost 5 bases, the J end lost 6 bases, and 17 bases lay between the germline ends. This CDR3 region has 16 residues. As DNA, the CDR3 is TGCGCCAGCAGTCAAGCCTTTGGACAAGTTAATTCACCCCTCCACTTT. The encoded protein is CASSQAFGQVNSPLHF.

The CDR3 sequence is CASAGGSETQYF. DNA of the CDR3: TGTGCCTCCGCGGGGGGCAGCGAGACCCAGTACTTC. This chain links TRBV7-2 with TRBJ2-5; 8 positions match TRBD2. The germline gives CDR1 SGHTA, CDR2 FQGNSA. Trimming took 11 bases from V and 5 from J; bases not matched to a gene: 7. The CDR3 has 12 residues.

CDR3 in amino acids: CASSTPERGTGELFF. In DNA form, the CDR3 reads TGTGCCAGCAGCACCCCTGAGCGGGGCACCGGGGAGCTGTTTTTT. The rearrangement links TRBV11-1 to TRBJ2-2; 7 nucleotides line up with TRBD2. Trimming at V came to 5 bases and at J to 4 bases, leaving 7 bases not matched to a gene. Germline V gene sequence: CDR1 SGHAT, CDR2 FQDESV (reference sequence). The CDR3 has 15 residues.

The chain links TRBV2 to TRBJ1-2; no reliable D call. Trimming took off 3 bases at V and 0 bases at J, with 8 bases between the two ends. Germline V gives CDR1 SNHLY, CDR2 FYNNEI. The CDR3 has 14 amino acids. This CDR3 reads CASSEGSTNYGYTF. The DNA of the CDR3 is TGTGCCAGCAGTGAGGGCAGCACTAACTATGGCTACACCTTC.

This chain uses TRBV6-6 with TRBJ2-1; tentatively, D is TRBD2 (6 bases). Germline-derived CDR1 and CDR2 are MNHNY and SVGAGI (reference sequence). The CDR3 has 14 amino acids. The V and J ends lost 0 bases and 5 bases respectively, with 8 bases between them. The CDR3: CASSYSRRDNEQFF. The DNA of the CDR3 is TGTGCCAGCAGTTACTCGCGGAGGGACAATGAGCAGTTCTTC.

By frequency in the sample, this clone is medium-sized. The chain is built from TRBV4-1 and TRBJ1-4; TRBD1 matches 10 bases. With V trimmed by 0 bases and J by 10 bases, 8 bases remained unmatched. The germline CDR1 and CDR2 sequences are MGHRA and YSYEKL. This CDR3 comprises 16 residues. CDR3: CASSQEGWDRGGKLFF. The CDR3 nucleotides are TGCGCCAGCAGCCAAGAGGGGTGGGACAGGGGAGGAAAACTGTTTTTT.

This sequence joins TRBV7-8 and TRBJ2-5; possible D gene TRBD2, 6 bases. The CDR3 spans 16 residues. Trimming took off 5 bases at V and 6 bases at J, with 22 bases between the two ends. Germline CDR1 and CDR2: SGHVS and FQNEAQ. CDR3 region: CASSPSASDLTKTQYF. The CDR3 DNA is TGTGCCAGCAGCCCCTCGGCTAGCGACCTGACGAAGACCCAGTACTTC.

In this sample, this clone is medium-sized (0.01 to 0.1%). The chain links TRBV5-1 to TRBJ1-2, with no clear D. The CDR3 length is 13 residues. V was shortened by 0 bases and J by 4 bases, with 7 bases between the two germline ends. Germline-derived CDR1 and CDR2 are SGHRS and YFSETQ. In DNA form, the CDR3 reads TGCGCCAGCAGCTTGGGAGGGAGCTATGGCTACACCTTC. Translated: CASSLGGSYGYTF. The full variable domain, completed using reference TRBV5-1 and TRBJ1-2, is KAGVTQTPRYLIKTRGQQVTLSCSPISGHRSVSWYQQTPGQGLQFLFEYFSETQRNKGNFPGRFSGRQFSNSRSEMNVSTLELGDSALYLCASSLGGSYGYTFGSGTRLTVV.

This clone was detected only a few times. The chain carries TRBV27 and TRBJ2-3; D perhaps matches TRBD2 (6 bases). Germline V gene sequence: CDR1 MNHEY, CDR2 SMNVEV (reference sequence). V was trimmed by 5 bases and J by 0 bases, leaving 15 bases between them. The CDR3 is made up of 16 amino acids. The CDR3 sequence is CASSTSGGTSTDTQYF. The CDR3 coding sequence is TGTGCCAGCAGTACCTCTGGCGGGACTAGCACAGATACGCAGTATTTT.

The gene calls are TRBV7-8 and TRBJ2-7; TRBD2 might be the D (6 bases). Germline V gene lookup returns CDR1 SGHVS and CDR2 FQNEAQ. Trimming removed 3 bases from V and 0 bases from J, with 9 bases in between. The CDR3 contains 14 residues. CDR3 protein: CASSFGGASYEQYF. In DNA, the CDR3 is TGTGCCAGCAGCTTCGGGGGAGCCTCCTACGAGCAGTACTTC.

J is TRBJ1-2 and V is TRBV29-1; D is unresolved. Per the germline V gene, CDR1 is SQVTM and CDR2 is ANQGSEA. The length of the CDR3 is 16 residues. The V end lost 6 bases, the J end lost 1 base, and 21 bases lay between the germline ends. The CDR3 loop is CSVRLPVGSRNYGYTF. As DNA, the CDR3 is TGCAGCGTCCGACTCCCGGTTGGGTCGCGTAACTATGGCTACACCTTC.

The rearrangement joins TRBV7-9 to TRBJ2-7; 7 bases fit TRBD2. The germline CDR1 and CDR2 sequences are SEHNR and FQNEAQ (reference sequence). V trimming: 0 bases; J trimming: 7 bases; junction bases outside the gene matches: 9. This CDR3 region has 15 residues. In DNA, the CDR3 is TGTGCCAGCAGCTTAGCGAGGGGCGGTAGCGGGGAGCAGTACTTC. It translates to CASSLARGGSGEQYF.

The CDR3 coding sequence is TGTGCCATCAGTGCCCCCGGACTGAATCAGCCCCAGCATTTT. Its protein is CAISAPGLNQPQHF. V gene TRBV10-3 combines with J gene TRBJ1-5, with D hard to call. Trimming removed 4 bases from V and 4 bases from J, with 11 bases in between. The germline V gene encodes CDR1 ENHRY and CDR2 SYGVKD. The CDR3 extends over 14 amino acids.

The V and J genes are TRBV19 and TRBJ1-5, with D possibly matching TRBD1 (6 bases). Germline V lookup: CDR1 LNHDA, CDR2 SQIVND (reference sequence). V shed 3 bases and J shed 3 bases, with 12 bases lying between them. The CDR3 length is 15 residues. The CDR3 DNA follows: TGTGCCAGTAGTATGGGGGCCCTTGTCAATCAGCCCCAGCATTTT. Residues: CASSMGALVNQPQHF.

This clone was observed a handful of times. The V and J genes are TRBV6-5 and TRBJ1-1; 7 bases align to TRBD1. Germline CDR1 and CDR2: MNHEY and SVGAGI. V was clipped by 6 bases and J by 8 bases; unmatched bases: 9. The CDR3 is 13 residues long. CDR3 in DNA: TGTGCCAGCAGCCGGACAGGCCGCCACGAAGCTTTCTTT. This encodes CASSRTGRHEAFF.

The chain combines TRBV11-3 with TRBJ2-7; tentative D call: TRBD2 (5 bases). Per the germline V gene, CDR1 is SGHNT and CDR2 is YENEEA. The CDR3 is 13 residues long. V lost 5 bases and J lost 0, with 8 bases in between. DNA of the CDR3: TGTGCCAGCAGCCTCCGGGACTCCTACGAGCAGTACTTC. It encodes CASSLRDSYEQYF.

A note on this clone: The identical CDR3 is also encoded by other nucleotide sequences in the sample. V and J are TRBV11-2 and TRBJ2-7, with 7 nucleotides matching TRBD1. The ends lost 6 bases at V and 3 bases at J; junction bases unmatched: 8. Looked up from germline, CDR1 is SGHAT and CDR2 is FQNNGV. This CDR3 region has 14 residues. CDR3 protein: CASRPGPGGYEQYF. In DNA, the CDR3 is TGTGCCAGCAGACCCGGACCAGGGGGCTACGAGCAGTACTTC.